A selection of T cell receptor beta chains follows, all from one sample in a study of response to subunit inactivated influenza vaccine. Each CDR3 protein gets one entry after TCRdb re-called the RT-PCR reads with MiXCR. Here the sample spans approximately 530,000 distinct CDR3 sequences, under 9% being singletons. Sequenced here: PBMCs from blood, sampled roughly 24 months after vaccination. These receptors all stem from a man in his fifties or sixties who received an inactivated influenza vaccine. CDR3s include the opening cysteine and the closing phenylalanine or tryptophan.

j_call v_call cdr3_length cdr3_aa
TRBJ2-2 TRBV9 11 CAGSFTGELFF
TRBJ2-5 TRBV20-1 14 CSARGGRGLETQYF
TRBJ2-3 TRBV4-1 15 CASSPSRGATDTQYF
TRBJ2-3 TRBV20-1 15 CSARDLAGDPDTQYF
TRBJ2-3 TRBV12-3/TRBV12-4 18 CASSRTRQTSGGTDTQYF
TRBJ1-2 TRBV20-1 14 CSVDDDRNLYGYTF
TRBJ1-1 TRBV4-3 14 CASSQGQDNTEAFF
TRBJ2-1 TRBV20-1 15 CSASGTGSSYNEQFF
TRBJ2-1 TRBV4-3 15 CASSPGTGDYNEQFF
TRBJ2-3 TRBV7-2 13 CASSWLGTDTQYF
TRBJ2-7 TRBV5-1 14 CASSFGTSGTEQYF
TRBJ2-7 TRBV5-5 13 CASSFLYRDEQYF
TRBJ1-1 TRBV29-1 13 CSVFGGLNTEAFF
TRBJ2-5 TRBV10-3 12 CATRMTGETQYF
TRBJ2-3 TRBV29-1 13 CSVLAGSTDTQYF
TRBJ2-2 TRBV7-6 15 CASSSSQGSAGELFF
TRBJ2-7 TRBV11-1 14 CASSFQGSSYEQYF
TRBJ2-1 TRBV7-9 15 CASSFTSGGYNEQFF
TRBJ2-3 TRBV6-1 15 CASSALRWERATQYF
TRBJ2-5 TRBV12-3/TRBV12-4 17 CASSSRTSGRVEETQYF